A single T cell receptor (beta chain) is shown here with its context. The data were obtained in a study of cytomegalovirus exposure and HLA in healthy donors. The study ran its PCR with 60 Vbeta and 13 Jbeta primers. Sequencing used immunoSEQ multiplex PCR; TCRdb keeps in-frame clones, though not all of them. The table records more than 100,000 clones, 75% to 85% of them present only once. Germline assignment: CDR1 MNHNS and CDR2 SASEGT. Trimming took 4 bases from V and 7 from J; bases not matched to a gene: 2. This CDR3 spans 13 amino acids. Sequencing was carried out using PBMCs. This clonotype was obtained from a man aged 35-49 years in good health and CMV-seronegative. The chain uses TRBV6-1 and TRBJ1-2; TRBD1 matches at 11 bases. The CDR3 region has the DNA TGTGCCAGCAGTGGGGGACAGGGGGGTGGCTACACCTTC. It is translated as CASSGGQGGGYTF.